Presented here are 32 T cell receptor beta chains from one specimen sequenced in a study of blood T cell repertoires in COVID-19. Measured with immunoSEQ multiplex PCR; TCRdb has only the in-frame clones, and not every one. The sample includes about 180,000 clones, roughly nine tenths of them seen just once. The sample consisted of peripheral blood. The receptors come from a man aged 18 to 30 who had recovered from COVID-19.

V gene TRBV19 combines with J gene TRBJ1-1; no clear D gene. Germline loops: CDR1 LNHDA, CDR2 SQIVND (reference sequence). The length of the CDR3 is 14 residues. The germline V and J ends were trimmed by 3 bases and 1 base, with 9 bases remaining between them. The CDR3 here is CASSITAGNTEAFF. In DNA, the CDR3 is TGTGCCAGTAGTATTACGGCGGGGAACACTGAAGCTTTCTTT. Full variable domain (outside the CDR3, taken from reference TRBV19 and TRBJ1-1): DGGITQSPKYLFRKEGQNVTLSCEQNLNHDAMYWYRQDPGQGLRLIYYSQIVNDFQKGDIAEGYSVSREKKESFPLTVTSAQKNPTAFYLCASSITAGNTEAFFGQGTRLTVV.

V is TRBV5-1 and J is TRBJ2-1; weak D call: TRBD2 (8 bases). The CDR3 runs 15 residues. Trimming stripped 6 bases from V and 4 bases from J, with 17 bases between. Per germline, CDR1 SGHRS and CDR2 YFSETQ. The DNA of the CDR3 is TGCGCCAGCAACAGGGGAACTAGCGGATACAATGAGCAGTTCTTC. Its translation is CASNRGTSGYNEQFF.

This chain connects TRBV5-6 to TRBJ2-7, with TRBD1 matching over 10 bases. V shed 5 bases, J shed 6 bases, and the junction held 5 bases outside the gene matches. This CDR3 spans 13 amino acids. Germline V CDR1 and CDR2: SGHDT, YYEEEE. CDR3 in amino acids: CASSRQGAVEQYF. Here the CDR3 DNA reads TGTGCCAGCAGTCGACAGGGGGCGGTCGAGCAGTACTTC.

The rearrangement uses TRBV30 and TRBJ1-3; D is undetermined. Trimming cost V 4 bases and J 3 bases, with 4 bases left between them. There are 11 residues in the CDR3. The germline V gene encodes CDR1 GTSNPN and CDR2 SVGIG (reference sequence). The CDR3 DNA is TGTGCCTGGACCCATGGAAACACCATATATTTT. This gives the protein CAWTHGNTIYF.

The chain employs TRBV7-2 and TRBJ2-3; D is perhaps TRBD2 (5 bases). Germline values: CDR1 SGHTA, CDR2 FQGNSA. The CDR3 runs 14 residues. The germline V and J ends were trimmed by 1 base and 4 bases, with 9 bases remaining between them. The CDR3 nucleotides are TGTGCCAGCAGCTTAGGCCCGGGATCAGATACGCAGTATTTT. Translated: CASSLGPGSDTQYF.

This chain connects TRBV29-1 to TRBJ1-1, with 9 bases matching TRBD1. Germline-derived CDR1 and CDR2 are SQVTM and ANQGSEA. This CDR3 has 13 amino acids. Germline trimming cut 6 bases from V and 10 bases from J; bases unmatched to any gene: 12. CDR3 in DNA: TGCAGCGTCACAGGGGGCTTCACCGAGGTAGCTTTCTTT. This codes for CSVTGGFTEVAFF.

This clone has just one count. The rearrangement links TRBV4-3 to TRBJ1-6; D not resolved. The CDR3 consists of 15 residues. Trimming cost V 0 bases and J 11 bases, with 14 bases left between them. The V gene's germline CDR1 is LGHNA and CDR2 YSLEER. This CDR3 is CASSQDWSAGAPLHF. Written as DNA, the CDR3 is TGCGCCAGCAGCCAAGATTGGTCGGCCGGAGCACCCCTCCACTTT.

The rearrangement uses TRBV27 and TRBJ2-1, with TRBD2 matching over 13 bases. The CDR3 runs to 15 residues. V gave up 6 bases and J gave up 8 bases; unmatched junction bases: 7. Per the germline V gene, CDR1 is MNHEY and CDR2 is SMNVEV (reference sequence). CDR3 nucleotide sequence: TGTGCCAGCAGGCTGGGACTAGCGGGAACCCATGAGCAGTTCTTC. Translation: CASRLGLAGTHEQFF.

The rearrangement links TRBV5-4 to TRBJ2-1, with 10 positions matching TRBD2. The CDR3 sequence is 14 residues long. Germline V gene sequence: CDR1 SGHNT, CDR2 YYREEE (reference sequence). Trimming at V came to 3 bases and at J to 5 bases, leaving 2 bases not matched to a gene. CDR3 nucleotides: TGTGCCAGCAGCTCGGGACTAGCGAACAATGAGCAGTTCTTC. As protein: CASSSGLANNEQFF.

The chain recombines TRBV7-8 with TRBJ1-6; no firm D call. Germline CDR1 is SGHVS and CDR2 is FQNEAQ. V lost 1 base, J lost 7 bases, and 8 bases lay in between. The CDR3 length is 14 residues. The CDR3 DNA is TGTGCCAGCAGCTTAGTACAGCTAAATTCACCCCTCCACTTT. Protein: CASSLVQLNSPLHF. Drawing the rest from reference TRBV7-8 and TRBJ1-6, the complete variable domain is GAGVSQSPRYKVAKRGQDVALRCDPISGHVSLFWYQQALGQGPEFLTYFQNEAQLDKSGLPSDRFFAERPEGSVSTLKIQRTQQEDSAVYLCASSLVQLNSPLHFGNGTRLTVT.

V is TRBV6-5 and J is TRBJ1-1; 7 bases align to TRBD1. Germline V gene lookup returns CDR1 MNHEY and CDR2 SVGAGI. The CDR3 has 14 residues. Trimming cost V 6 bases and J 3 bases; bases outside gene matches: 7. The CDR3 coding sequence is TGTGCCAGCAGAGGACAGGCCTGGGACACTGAAGCTTTCTTT. It encodes CASRGQAWDTEAFF.

V is TRBV2 and J is TRBJ1-1; perhaps TRBD1 as D (6 bases). The V gene lost 8 bases and the J gene lost 3 bases, with 13 bases spanning the gap. Germline-derived CDR1 and CDR2 are SNHLY and FYNNEI. The CDR3 is 13 amino acids. The CDR3 nucleotides are TGTGCCAGCCATAGACAGGTAGACACTGAAGCTTTCTTT. Residues: CASHRQVDTEAFF.

The genes are TRBV7-9 and TRBJ2-5, with D perhaps TRBD1 (5 bases). This CDR3 contains 14 residues. Germline-derived CDR1 and CDR2 are SEHNR and FQNEAQ (reference sequence). With 5 bases removed from V and 2 bases from J, the gap between germline ends came to 12 bases. The CDR3 is CASSPPDIQETQYF. CDR3 coding DNA: TGTGCCAGCAGCCCACCGGACATACAAGAGACCCAGTACTTC.

This clone came up once. This chain links TRBV29-1 with TRBJ1-1; D possibly corresponds to TRBD1 (6 bases). V shed 4 bases and J shed 0 bases, with 15 bases lying between them. The CDR3 extends over 15 amino acids. Looked up from germline, CDR1 is SQVTM and CDR2 is ANQGSEA. As DNA, the CDR3 is TGCAGCGTTGCGAACAGGGATCGGATGAACACTGAAGCTTTCTTT. It encodes CSVANRDRMNTEAFF.

This chain connects TRBV6-4 to TRBJ1-1, with D unclear. This CDR3 has 13 residues. Germline CDR1 is MRHNA and CDR2 is SNTAGT. The V end lost 0 bases, the J end lost 5 bases, and 7 bases lay between the germline ends. This CDR3 reads CASSDSVGTEAFF. The CDR3 region has the DNA TGTGCCAGCAGTGACTCGGTCGGGACTGAAGCTTTCTTT.

The chain employs TRBV10-3 and TRBJ1-1, with 10 nucleotides matching TRBD1. The CDR3 extends over 16 amino acids. V lost 4 bases to trimming and J lost 3 bases; unmatched junction nucleotides: 8. Germline lookup yields CDR1 ENHRY and CDR2 SYGVKD. CDR3 DNA sequence: TGTGCCATCAGTGCCTCCGGGACAGGGGCACACACTGAAGCTTTCTTT. Translation gives CAISASGTGAHTEAFF.

The chain links TRBV5-1 to TRBJ1-1, with D tentatively TRBD1 (5 bases). CDR1 SGHRS and CDR2 YFSETQ come from the germline V gene. The CDR3 extends over 16 amino acids. Trimming removed 4 bases from V and 2 bases from J, with 18 bases in between. The CDR3 DNA reads TGCGCCAGCAGCAGGGGAAGTCAGGTTGAAAACACTGAAGCTTTCTTT. Its protein is CASSRGSQVENTEAFF.

The chain carries TRBV19 and TRBJ1-1; D is perhaps TRBD1 (5 bases). The CDR3 totals 14 residues. In germline, CDR1 is LNHDA, CDR2 SQIVND (reference sequence). V lost 6 bases to trimming and J lost 11 bases, with 22 bases between them. In DNA form, the CDR3 reads TGTGCCAGTAGCTCCGTAAACCTCAGGGTGGAGGCTTTCTTT. Translation gives CASSSVNLRVEAFF.

V usage is TRBV29-1 and J usage is TRBJ1-2; D ambiguous. The CDR3 contains 11 residues. Between the trimmed V and J ends, which lost 6 bases and 4 bases, there was a span of 9 bases. Germline CDR1 and CDR2: SQVTM and ANQGSEA. This CDR3 reads CSVAASYGYTF. Written as DNA, the CDR3 is TGCAGCGTAGCTGCTAGCTATGGCTACACCTTC. Filled out from reference TRBV29-1 and TRBJ1-2, the complete variable domain reads SAVISQKPSRDICQRGTSLTIQCQVDSQVTMMFWYRQQPGQSLTLIATANQGSEATYESGFVIDKFPISRPNLTFSTLTVSNMSPEDSSIYLCSVAASYGYTFGSGTRLTVV.

V gene TRBV24-1 combines with J gene TRBJ2-1, with 12 bases that match TRBD2. The CDR3 is 16 amino acids. Germline V gives CDR1 KGHDR, CDR2 SFDVKD. Losses at the gene ends were 5 bases for V and 9 bases for J; bases not matched to a gene: 10. The CDR3 sequence is CATSALGTSGLSEQFF. CDR3 sequence (DNA): TGTGCCACCAGTGCCCTCGGGACTAGCGGGCTTAGTGAGCAGTTCTTC.

The table lists this clone with a count of one. V is TRBV15 and J is TRBJ2-7, with 10 bases lining up with TRBD1. Germline trimming cut 8 bases from V and 7 bases from J; bases unmatched to any gene: 11. CDR3 size: 14 residues. Looked up from germline, CDR1 is LNHNV and CDR2 is YYDKDF (reference sequence). CDR3 sequence: CATQRGTGVWEQYF. CDR3 in DNA: TGTGCCACCCAAAGGGGGACAGGGGTCTGGGAGCAGTACTTC.

CDR3 nucleotide sequence: TGTGCCAGCAGCGTAGGGAGGGGACCCAATCAGCCCCAGCATTTT. This translates into CASSVGRGPNQPQHF. This rearrangement joins TRBV9 to TRBJ1-5; tentative D call: TRBD1 (5 bases). CDR3 length: 15 amino acids. V lost 0 bases and J 3 bases, leaving 10 bases between the germline ends. CDR1 and CDR2 from the germline V gene are SGDLS and YYNGEE.

This chain links TRBV28 with TRBJ1-2, with a tentative D call TRBD1 (6 bases). V gave up 5 bases and J gave up 1 base, with 20 bases separating them. The CDR3 has 17 amino acids. Germline-derived CDR1 and CDR2 are MDHEN and SYDVKM. The CDR3 region is CASSQLRRGGGNYGYTF. The CDR3, as DNA: TGTGCCAGCAGTCAATTGCGCCGGGGGGGCGGTAACTATGGCTACACCTTC.

This chain connects TRBV7-2 to TRBJ2-2; D perhaps matches TRBD2 (5 bases). Trimming removed 2 bases from V and 4 bases from J, with 17 bases in between. Germline V gene sequence: CDR1 SGHTA, CDR2 FQGNSA. The CDR3 extends over 17 amino acids. The CDR3 loop reads CASSLSITDAGTGELFF. CDR3 nucleotide sequence: TGTGCCAGCAGCTTAAGTATAACGGACGCGGGCACCGGGGAGCTGTTTTTT.

This chain connects TRBV28 to TRBJ2-7; D may be TRBD1 (6 bases). Trimming pared 3 bases from V and 2 bases from J, leaving 14 bases between. CDR3 length equals 15 residues. CDR1 is MDHEN, CDR2 SYDVKM, per germline. The CDR3 region is CASSLPGAITYEQYF. The CDR3 DNA sequence: TGTGCCAGCAGTTTGCCAGGGGCCATCACCTACGAGCAGTACTTC.

The table lists this clone with a few counts. The chain links TRBV2 to TRBJ1-2; TRBD1 matches 8 bases. Germline lookup yields CDR1 SNHLY and CDR2 FYNNEI. This CDR3 has 13 residues. V shed 8 bases and J 0 bases; nucleotides not matched to a gene: 2. In nucleotides, the CDR3 is TGTGCCAGCCGACAGGGGACTAACTATGGCTACACCTTC. Encoded protein: CASRQGTNYGYTF.

This clone was detected once. V usage is TRBV11-1 and J usage is TRBJ2-3; D is undetermined. Germline values: CDR1 SGHAT, CDR2 FQDESV (reference sequence). The CDR3 spans 13 residues. V dropped 5 bases and J dropped 7 bases, with 13 bases sitting between them. CDR3 coding DNA: TGTGCCAGCAGCCTGAGCTCTCCGCATACGCAGTATTTT. As protein: CASSLSSPHTQYF.

The V and J genes are TRBV6-5 and TRBJ2-2, with D possibly matching TRBD2 (6 bases). CDR3 length equals 13 residues. Deletions cut 10 bases from V and 5 bases from J, with 14 bases between. Per the germline V gene, CDR1 is MNHEY and CDR2 is SVGAGI. CDR3 coding DNA: TGTGCCACCAAGAGGAGGGAAACCGGGGAGCTGTTTTTT. Encoded protein: CATKRRETGELFF.

About this clone: The same CDR3 also results from other DNA sequences found in this sample. CDR3 nucleotides: TGTGCCTGGTCGACGGGCTCTGGGGCCAACGTCCTGACTTTC. Translating it yields CAWSTGSGANVLTF. The chain employs TRBV30 and TRBJ2-6; D is unclear. The CDR3 is 14 amino acids. From germline, CDR1 is GTSNPN and CDR2 SVGIG (reference sequence). V was shortened by 5 bases and J by 0 bases, with 8 bases between the two germline ends.

Ten or more counts support this clone. CDR3 sequence (DNA): TGTGCCAGCAGTTTCCTGACAGGGGGCTATGGCTACACCTTC. Translated, it gives CASSFLTGGYGYTF. V gene TRBV28 combines with J gene TRBJ1-2; TRBD1 agrees at 9 bases. V was clipped by 3 bases and J by 4 bases; unmatched bases: 3. This CDR3 spans 14 amino acids. The germline gives CDR1 MDHEN, CDR2 SYDVKM.

V usage is TRBV27 and J usage is TRBJ2-3; D may be TRBD2 (7 bases). Deletions cut 3 bases from V and 3 bases from J, with 16 bases between. Germline V gene sequence: CDR1 MNHEY, CDR2 SMNVEV (reference sequence). The CDR3 is made up of 16 amino acids. The chain's CDR3 is CASSFRGGLGTDTQYF. As DNA, the CDR3 is TGTGCCAGCAGTTTTAGGGGGGGCTTGGGAACAGATACGCAGTATTTT.

The J gene is TRBJ2-5, the V gene TRBV6-6; 9 positions match TRBD1. Germline CDR1 and CDR2: MNHNY and SVGAGI (reference sequence). This CDR3 comprises 16 residues. Unmatched junction bases numbered 4, after V lost 0 bases and J lost 2 bases. The CDR3: CASSYSKGQGQETQYF. The CDR3, as DNA: TGTGCCAGCAGTTACTCAAAGGGACAGGGACAAGAGACCCAGTACTTC.